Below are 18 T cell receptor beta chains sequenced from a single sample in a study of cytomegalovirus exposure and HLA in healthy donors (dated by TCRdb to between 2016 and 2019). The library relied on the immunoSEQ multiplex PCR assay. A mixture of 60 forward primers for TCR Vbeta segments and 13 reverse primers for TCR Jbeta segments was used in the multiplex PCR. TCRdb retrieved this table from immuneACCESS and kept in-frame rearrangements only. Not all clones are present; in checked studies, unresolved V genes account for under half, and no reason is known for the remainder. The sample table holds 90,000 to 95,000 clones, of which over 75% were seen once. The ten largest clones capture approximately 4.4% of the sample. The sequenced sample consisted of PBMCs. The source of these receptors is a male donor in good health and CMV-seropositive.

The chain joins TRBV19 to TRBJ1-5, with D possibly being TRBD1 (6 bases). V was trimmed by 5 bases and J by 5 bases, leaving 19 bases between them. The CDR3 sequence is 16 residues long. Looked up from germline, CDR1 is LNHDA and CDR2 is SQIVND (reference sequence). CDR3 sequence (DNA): TGTGCCAGTAGTCTCACCCGACAGGTAGGACATCAGCCCCAGCATTTT. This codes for CASSLTRQVGHQPQHF.

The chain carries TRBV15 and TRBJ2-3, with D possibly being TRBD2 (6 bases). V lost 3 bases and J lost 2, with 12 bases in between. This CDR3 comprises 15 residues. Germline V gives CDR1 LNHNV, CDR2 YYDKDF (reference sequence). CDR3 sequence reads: CATSRRDSFTDTQYF. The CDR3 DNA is TGTGCCACCAGCAGGCGGGACTCGTTCACAGATACGCAGTATTTT.

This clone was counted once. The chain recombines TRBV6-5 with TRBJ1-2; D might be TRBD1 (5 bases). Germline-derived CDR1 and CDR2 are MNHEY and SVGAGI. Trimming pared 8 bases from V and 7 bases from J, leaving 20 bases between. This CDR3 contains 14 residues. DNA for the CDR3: TGTGCCAGCGCGCGGGACGGTACTCTATCTGGCTACACCTTC. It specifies CASARDGTLSGYTF.

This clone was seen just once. The CDR3 sequence is CAINRFGIGYTF. In DNA form, the CDR3 reads TGTGCCATTAACCGGTTCGGTATTGGCTACACCTTC. V gene TRBV7-2 combines with J gene TRBJ1-2; D is unclear. Germline V CDR1 and CDR2: SGHTA, FQGNSA. This CDR3 has 12 amino acids. The ends were cut back, 10 bases at V and 7 bases at J, with 16 bases in the middle.

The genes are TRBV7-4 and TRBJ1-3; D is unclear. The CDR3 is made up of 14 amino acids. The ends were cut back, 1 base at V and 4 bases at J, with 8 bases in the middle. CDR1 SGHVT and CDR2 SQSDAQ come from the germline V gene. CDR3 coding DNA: TGTGCCAGCAGCTTAGTCTCACAGGGAAACACCATATATTTT. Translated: CASSLVSQGNTIYF. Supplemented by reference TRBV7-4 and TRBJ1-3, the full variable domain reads GAGVSQSPRYKVAKRGRDVALRCDSISGHVTLYWYRQTLGQGSEVLTYSQSDAQRDKSGRPSGRFSAERPERSVSTLKIQRTEQGDSAVYLCASSLVSQGNTIYFGEGSWLTVV.

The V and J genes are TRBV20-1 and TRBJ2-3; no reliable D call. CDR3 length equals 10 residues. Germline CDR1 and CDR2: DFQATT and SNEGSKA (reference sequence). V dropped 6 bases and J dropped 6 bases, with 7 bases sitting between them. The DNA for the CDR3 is TGCAGTGCCGAGGTGGATACGCAGTATTTT. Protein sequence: CSAEVDTQYF.

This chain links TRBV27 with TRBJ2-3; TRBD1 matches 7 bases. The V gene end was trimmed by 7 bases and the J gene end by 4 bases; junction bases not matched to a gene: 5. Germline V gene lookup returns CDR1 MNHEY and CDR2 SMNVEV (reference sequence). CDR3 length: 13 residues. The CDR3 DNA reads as TGTGCCAGCACCAGACAGGGTTCAGATACGCAGTATTTT. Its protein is CASTRQGSDTQYF.

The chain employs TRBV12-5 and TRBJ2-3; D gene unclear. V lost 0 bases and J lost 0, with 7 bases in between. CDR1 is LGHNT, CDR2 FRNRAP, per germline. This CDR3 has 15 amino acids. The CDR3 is CASGLVLESTDTQYF. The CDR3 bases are TGTGCTAGTGGTTTGGTTCTGGAGAGCACAGATACGCAGTATTTT. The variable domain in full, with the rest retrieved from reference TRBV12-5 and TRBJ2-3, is DARVTQTPRHKVTEMGQEVTMRCQPILGHNTVFWYRQTMMQGLELLAYFRNRAPLDDSGMPKDRFSAEMPDATLATLKIQPSEPRDSAVYFCASGLVLESTDTQYFGPGTRLTVL.

CDR3 sequence: CASSLTGLAGNEQFF. CDR3 DNA sequence: TGTGCCAGCAGCTTGACCGGGCTAGCGGGGAACGAGCAGTTCTTC. This chain joins TRBV5-4 and TRBJ2-1, with 9 positions matching TRBD2. Unmatched junction bases numbered 9, after V lost 1 base and J lost 10 bases. Germline V gives CDR1 SGHNT, CDR2 YYREEE (reference sequence). CDR3 length: 15 residues.

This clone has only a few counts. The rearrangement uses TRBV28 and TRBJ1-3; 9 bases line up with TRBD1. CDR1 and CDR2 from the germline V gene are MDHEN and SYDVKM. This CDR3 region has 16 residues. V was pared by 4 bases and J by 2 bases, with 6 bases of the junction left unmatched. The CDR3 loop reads CASSSSGQGTGNTIYF. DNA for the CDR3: TGTGCCAGCAGTTCCTCAGGACAGGGGACTGGAAACACCATATATTTT.

The CDR3 loop is CASSSGLNEKLFF. DNA for the CDR3: TGTGCCAGCAGCTCCGGACTAAATGAAAAACTGTTTTTT. The rearrangement links TRBV11-2 to TRBJ1-4; no firm D call. Germline assignment: CDR1 SGHAT and CDR2 FQNNGV. The germline V and J ends were trimmed by 4 bases and 5 bases, with 8 bases remaining between them. This CDR3 comprises 13 residues.

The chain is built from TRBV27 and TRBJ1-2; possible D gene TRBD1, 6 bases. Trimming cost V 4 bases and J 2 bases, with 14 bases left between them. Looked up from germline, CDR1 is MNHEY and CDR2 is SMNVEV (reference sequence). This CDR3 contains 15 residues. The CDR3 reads CASSSQNTGNYGYTF. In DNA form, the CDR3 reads TGTGCCAGCAGTTCTCAAAATACAGGGAACTATGGCTACACCTTC.

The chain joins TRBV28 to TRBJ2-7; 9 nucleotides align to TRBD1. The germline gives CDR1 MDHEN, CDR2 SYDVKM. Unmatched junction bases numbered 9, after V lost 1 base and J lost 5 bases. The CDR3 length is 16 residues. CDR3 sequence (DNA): TGTGCCAGCAGTTTATTAAGGACAGGGGTTGTCCACGAGCAGTACTTC. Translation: CASSLLRTGVVHEQYF.

CDR3 sequence (DNA): TGTGCCAGCAGCATCGGGACAGGAAATGAAAAACTGTTTTTT. Protein sequence: CASSIGTGNEKLFF. The chain combines TRBV5-6 with TRBJ1-4; TRBD1 agrees at 8 bases. The germline CDR1 and CDR2 sequences are SGHDT and YYEEEE. The CDR3 runs 14 residues. J gave up 5 bases and V 4 bases, and 4 bases lay outside the gene matches.

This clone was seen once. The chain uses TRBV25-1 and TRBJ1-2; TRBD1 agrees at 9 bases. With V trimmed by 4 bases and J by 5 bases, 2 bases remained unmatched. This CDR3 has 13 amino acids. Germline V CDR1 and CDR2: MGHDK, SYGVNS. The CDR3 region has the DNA TGTGCCAGCAGTGGAGGGACAGGGTATGGCTACACCTTC. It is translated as CASSGGTGYGYTF.

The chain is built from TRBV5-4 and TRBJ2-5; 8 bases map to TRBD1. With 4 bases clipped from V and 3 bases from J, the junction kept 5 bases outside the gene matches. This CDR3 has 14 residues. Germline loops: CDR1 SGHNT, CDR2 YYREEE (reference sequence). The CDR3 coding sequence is TGTGCCAGCAGCGGGGACAGGCACGAAGAGACCCAGTACTTC. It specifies CASSGDRHEETQYF.

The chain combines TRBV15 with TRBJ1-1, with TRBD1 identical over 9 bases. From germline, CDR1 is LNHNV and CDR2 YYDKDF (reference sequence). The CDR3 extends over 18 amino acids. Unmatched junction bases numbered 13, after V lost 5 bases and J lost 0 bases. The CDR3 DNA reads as TGTGCCACCAGCGGAATTACGACACAGGGGGCAATGAACACTGAAGCTTTCTTT. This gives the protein CATSGITTQGAMNTEAFF.

CDR3 loop: CAWNGFGSQETQYF. CDR3 nucleotides: TGTGCCTGGAATGGTTTCGGGAGCCAAGAGACCCAGTACTTC. The chain uses TRBV30 and TRBJ2-5; D might be TRBD2 (6 bases). V was clipped by 4 bases and J by 1 base, with 13 bases between them. This CDR3 has 14 residues. Germline V gene data show CDR1 as GTSNPN and CDR2 as SVGIG (reference sequence).